This T cell receptor beta chain was captured in a study of CD8 T cells in ankylosing spondylitis. As for this clonotype: No antigen is known for it.

Study-level results: Reports of some motif variants in reactive arthritis synovial fluid and blood predate this one. Significant enrichment of disease-linked clones was reportedly seen in matched ankylosing spondylitis synovial fluid. CD8+ cells made up the disease-linked clones, which were relatively rare in peripheral blood. Seemingly characteristic of ankylosing spondylitis blood was a TCR beta motif consisting of under ten highly homologous variants.

Molecular-barcoded quantitative 5'-RACE produced these TCR beta libraries. TCRdb reprocessed the 5' RACE reads with MiXCR, giving one entry per CDR3 protein. The table shows approximately 540,000 distinct CDR3 sequences, with about 12% occurring only once. V lost 5 bases and J lost 4; bases outside the gene matches: 11. Germline CDR1 reads MNHNS; CDR2 reads SASEGT. The CDR3 spans 16 residues. The TCR comes from a male donor with ankylosing spondylitis. V gene TRBV6-1 combines with J gene TRBJ2-3; 8 bases are a match to TRBD2. The specimen was blood, either unsorted or a sorted T cell fraction (not recorded which). CDR3 DNA sequence: TGTGCCAGCAGTCCAATAGCGGGAACCCAGTCAGATACGCAGTATTTT. It encodes CASSPIAGTQSDTQYF.